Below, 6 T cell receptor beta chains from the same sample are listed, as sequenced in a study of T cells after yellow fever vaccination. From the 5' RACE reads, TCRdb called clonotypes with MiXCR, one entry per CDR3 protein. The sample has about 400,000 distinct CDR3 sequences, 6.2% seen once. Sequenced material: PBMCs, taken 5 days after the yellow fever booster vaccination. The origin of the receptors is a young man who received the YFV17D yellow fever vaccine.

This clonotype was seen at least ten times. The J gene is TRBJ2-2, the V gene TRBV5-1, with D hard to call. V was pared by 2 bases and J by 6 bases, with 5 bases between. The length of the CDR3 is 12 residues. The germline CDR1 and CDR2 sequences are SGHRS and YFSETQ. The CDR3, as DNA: TGCGCCAGCAGCTTTGGACCCGGGGAGCTGTTTTTT. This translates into CASSFGPGELFF.

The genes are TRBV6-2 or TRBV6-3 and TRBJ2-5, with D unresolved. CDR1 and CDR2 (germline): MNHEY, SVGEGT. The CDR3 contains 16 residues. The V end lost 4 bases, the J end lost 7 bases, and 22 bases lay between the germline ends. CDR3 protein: CASSSPRDGGQRTQYF. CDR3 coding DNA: TGTGCCAGCAGTTCCCCCCGTGACGGCGGTCAACGGACCCAGTACTTC.

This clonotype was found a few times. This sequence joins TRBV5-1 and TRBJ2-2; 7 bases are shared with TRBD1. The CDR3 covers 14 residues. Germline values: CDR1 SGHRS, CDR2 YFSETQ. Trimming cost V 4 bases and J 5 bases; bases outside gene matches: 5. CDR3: CASSDREKTGELFF. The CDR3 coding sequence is TGCGCCAGCAGCGACAGGGAGAAAACCGGGGAGCTGTTTTTT.

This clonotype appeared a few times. CDR3 sequence reads: CASSLFGGNTGELFF. CDR3 DNA sequence: TGTGCCAGCAGTTTATTTGGGGGTAACACCGGGGAGCTGTTTTTT. The V and J genes are TRBV27 and TRBJ2-2; D might be TRBD1 or TRBD2, each matching 5 bases. V was trimmed by 1 base and J by 2 bases, leaving 8 bases between them. The CDR3 has 15 amino acids. The germline gives CDR1 MNHEY, CDR2 SMNVEV (reference sequence).

CDR3 bases: TGCAGTGCTCAGCCATCGGATGGGACCGGGGAGCTGTTTTTT. It encodes CSAQPSDGTGELFF. This chain connects TRBV20-1 to TRBJ2-2; no clear D gene. The germline V and J ends were trimmed by 5 bases and 5 bases, with 15 bases remaining between them. This CDR3 region has 14 residues. CDR1 and CDR2 from the germline V gene are DFQATT and SNEGSKA (reference sequence).

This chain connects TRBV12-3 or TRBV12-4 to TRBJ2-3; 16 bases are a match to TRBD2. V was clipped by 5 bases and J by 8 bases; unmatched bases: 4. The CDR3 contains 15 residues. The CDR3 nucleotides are TGTGCCAGCAGTGGGGGACTAGCGGGAGGGCGTACGCAGTATTTT. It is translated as CASSGGLAGGRTQYF.